Listed below are T cell receptor beta chains from one sample, sequenced in a study of cytomegalovirus exposure and HLA in healthy donors. Generated by immunoSEQ multiplex PCR, the TCRdb table keeps only in-frame clones and is missing some. The table has 95,000 to 150,000 clones, approximately 94% seen once; the top ten hold 1.5% to 2%. Sequencing was done on a sample of PBMCs. These TCRs come from a young man in good health and CMV-seronegative. CDR3s include the opening cysteine and the closing phenylalanine or tryptophan. D genes are given only for firm matches. Expanded clones are given a class, and other clones once, few, many or no size at all.

.,TRBJ1-1,TRBV7-8,.,TGTGCCAGCAGCTTAGCGAGGGCGGACACTGAAGCTTTCTTT,CASSLARADTEAFF
.,TRBJ2-1,TRBV4-1,TRBD2,TGCGCCAGCAGCACCGGACTAGCGGGGAACAATGAGCAGTTCTTC,CASSTGLAGNNEQFF
.,TRBJ2-2,TRBV27,.,TGTGCCACTCAGCCAGCAATAGCTTCTGGCGGGGAGCTGTTTTTT,CATQPAIASGGELFF
.,TRBJ2-1,TRBV14,.,TGTGCCAGCAGCCTGGGTAACCGGCCCTCTAGCACCAATGAGCAGTTCTTC,CASSLGNRPSSTNEQFF
few,TRBJ1-3,TRBV19,.,TGTGCCAGTATGAGGGACATTGGAAACACCATATATTTT,CASMRDIGNTIYF
.,TRBJ1-1,TRBV7-9,TRBD1,TGTGCCAGCAGCCGGGACAGGGGGCCCCTCACTGAAGCTTTCTTT,CASSRDRGPLTEAFF
.,TRBJ2-1,TRBV19,TRBD1,TGTGCCAGTAGTATAGATAGGGACAGTTACAATGAGCAGTTCTTC,CASSIDRDSYNEQFF
once,TRBJ2-1,TRBV7-3,.,TGTGCCAGCACCAGCGGGCCGTACAATGAGCAGTTCTTC,CASTSGPYNEQFF
.,TRBJ2-5,TRBV6-5,.,TGTGCCAGCAGTTACTCACGGGGCCAAGAGACCCAGTACTTC,CASSYSRGQETQYF
.,TRBJ1-1,TRBV28,TRBD1,TGTGCCAGCAGTTTCGGGGACAGGGTGACTGAAGCTTTCTTT,CASSFGDRVTEAFF
.,TRBJ2-7,TRBV30,.,TGTGCCTGGAGTGTAGCGTTTAACCACGAGCAGTACTTC,CAWSVAFNHEQYF
.,TRBJ2-1,TRBV7-2,.,TGTGCCAGCAGCAAGACCTACCAGGGGTTTGAGCAGTTCTTC,CASSKTYQGFEQFF
.,TRBJ1-2,TRBV5-1,TRBD1,TGCGCCAGCAGCTTGGGTCAGGGGGTCGGCTACACCTTC,CASSLGQGVGYTF
.,TRBJ2-7,TRBV5-4,TRBD2,TGTGCCAGCAGCTTGGGCCCGACTAGCGGGAGCTCCTACGAGCAGTACTTC,CASSLGPTSGSSYEQYF
.,TRBJ2-7,TRBV29-1,TRBD1,TGCAGCGTTGATGGACAGGGCACCTACGAGCAGTACTTC,CSVDGQGTYEQYF
once,TRBJ1-5,TRBV28,.,TGTGCCAGCAGCCTGAGGGGGTTTAGCAATCAGCCCCAGCATTTT,CASSLRGFSNQPQHF
.,TRBJ1-1,TRBV27,TRBD1,TGTGCCAGCAGTTGGGACAGGGGCACCACTGAAGCTTTCTTT,CASSWDRGTTEAFF
.,TRBJ2-1,TRBV4-1,.,TGCGCCAGCCAGAGAGGGCCGAACTCCTACAATGAGCAGTTCTTC,CASQRGPNSYNEQFF
.,TRBJ2-3,TRBV5-1,.,TGCGCCAGCAGCTTGGGACTCTCCACAGATACGCAGTATTTT,CASSLGLSTDTQYF
.,TRBJ1-2,TRBV9,.,TGTGCCAGCAGCCCCCGAGAAGGGGCCACGGTAGAAGGCTACACCTTC,CASSPREGATVEGYTF
.,TRBJ2-1,TRBV5-4,TRBD2,TGTGCCAGCAGCCCAGCGGGAGAGACCTACAATGAGCAGTTCTTC,CASSPAGETYNEQFF
.,TRBJ2-2,TRBV7-3,TRBD2,TGTGCCAGCAGCTATAATAGCGGGGCGAACACCGGGGAGCTGTTTTTT,CASSYNSGANTGELFF
.,TRBJ1-5,TRBV19,.,TGTGCCAGTAGTGGGGGACTGCTTAATAGCAATCAGCCCCAGCATTTT,CASSGGLLNSNQPQHF
once,TRBJ1-3,TRBV7-2,TRBD1,TGTGCCAGCAGCTTCGACAGGGAATCTGGAAACACCATATATTTT,CASSFDRESGNTIYF
.,TRBJ1-2,TRBV27,.,TGTGCCAGCAGTCCAATCGGGGGTGACTATGGCTACACCTTC,CASSPIGGDYGYTF
medium-sized,TRBJ1-3,TRBV4-3,.,TGCGCCAGCAGCCAAGACCGCGGGGCCGGAAACACCATATATTTT,CASSQDRGAGNTIYF
.,TRBJ2-3,TRBV5-8,TRBD2,TGTGCCAGCTCGAAGCGGGAAGCAGATACGCAGTATTTT,CASSKREADTQYF
.,TRBJ1-1,TRBV28,.,TGTGCCAGCAGTTTGAGGGCAATGAACACTGAAGCTTTCTTT,CASSLRAMNTEAFF
.,TRBJ2-3,TRBV5-1,TRBD2,TGCGCCAGCAGCCCTTGGGTAGCGGGAGTAAGAGATACGCAGTATTTT,CASSPWVAGVRDTQYF
.,TRBJ2-5,TRBV6-5,.,TGTGCCAGCAGTTATCGGAGATCCTTAGAGACCCAGTACTTC,CASSYRRSLETQYF
.,TRBJ2-1,TRBV11-3,TRBD2,TGTGCCAGCAGCTTAGATCAGGTGGCTAGCGGGAGGTTATACAATGAGCAGTTCTTC,CASSLDQVASGRLYNEQFF
.,TRBJ2-7,TRBV4-2,TRBD2,TGTGCCAGCACCCACACCGCGGCGGGAGTTTCCGAGCAGTACTTC,CASTHTAAGVSEQYF
.,TRBJ1-2,TRBV10-3,.,TGTGCCATCAGTTCCCCGACAGGCGCGGATTTTAATGGCTACACCTTC,CAISSPTGADFNGYTF
once,TRBJ1-4,TRBV7-8,TRBD1,TGTGCCAGCAGCTTATCCAGGACAGGGGGCAAGAAACTGTTTTTT,CASSLSRTGGKKLFF
.,TRBJ2-7,TRBV5-1,.,TGCGCCAGCAGCTTCCTAGGCGGGGCCGACGAGCAGTACTTC,CASSFLGGADEQYF
.,TRBJ2-5,TRBV6-5,.,TGTGCCAGCAGTTACTCGAGAGCGGGAGAGACCCAGTACTTC,CASSYSRAGETQYF
.,TRBJ2-3,TRBV5-3,.,TGTGCCAGAAGCTTGGGGAGCGGCTTCACAGATACGCAGTATTTT,CARSLGSGFTDTQYF
.,TRBJ2-2,TRBV6-5,TRBD1,TGTGCCAGCAGTGCGGACAGGGTGAACACCGGGGAGCTGTTTTTT,CASSADRVNTGELFF
.,TRBJ1-1,TRBV11-2,.,TGTGCCAGCAGCTTAACTGGGGGGGGCGCAGGGTATCTGGCTGAAGCTTTCTTT,CASSLTGGGAGYLAEAFF
.,TRBJ2-7,TRBV25-1,.,TGTGCCAGCAGTGAACTAAGACCGACTAGGAGCTCCTACGAGCAGTACTTC,CASSELRPTRSSYEQYF
.,TRBJ1-2,TRBV5-6,.,TGTGCCAGCAGCTTGGATGGCTCCAACTATGGCTACACCTTC,CASSLDGSNYGYTF
.,TRBJ2-3,TRBV7-3,TRBD1,TGTGCCAGCAGCCCCGGACAGGGTGCAGATACGCAGTATTTT,CASSPGQGADTQYF
.,TRBJ1-5,TRBV5-8,TRBD1,TGTGCCAGCAGCCCTTTAGGGGGCGGCAGCAATCAGCCCCAGCATTTT,CASSPLGGGSNQPQHF
.,TRBJ2-1,TRBV9,TRBD1,TGTGCCAGCAACGCCGGAACAGGGGACGGGGATCATGAGCAGTTCTTC,CASNAGTGDGDHEQFF
.,TRBJ1-4,TRBV5-4,.,TGTGCCAGCAGCTTGCGGGGAGGCGAAAAACTGTTTTTT,CASSLRGGEKLFF
.,TRBJ2-2,TRBV7-9,TRBD2,TGTGCCAGCAGCCGCGGGACTAGCGGGAGGAGATACACCGGGGAGCTGTTTTTT,CASSRGTSGRRYTGELFF
once,TRBJ2-4,TRBV18,TRBD1,TGTGCCAGCTCGCCACTCCAGGGGGCGCGAAACATTCAGTACTTC,CASSPLQGARNIQYF
.,TRBJ2-7,TRBV11-2,.,TGTGCCAGCAGCTTAGATGGCGGAGTCGGGGACGAGCAGTACTTC,CASSLDGGVGDEQYF
.,TRBJ1-5,TRBV19,.,TGTGCCAGTAGTATTGTATGGGGGGAGCCCCAGCATTTT,CASSIVWGEPQHF
.,TRBJ1-2,TRBV7-9,.,TGTGCCAGCAGCTTCACAGGCGGCTACACCTTC,CASSFTGGYTF